Below, 16 T cell receptor beta chains from the same sample are listed, as sequenced in a study of molecular identifiers for immune sequencing clone quantification. MiXCR was run by TCRdb on the PCR reads, yielding one entry per CDR3 protein. The repertoire consists of 400,000 to 600,000 distinct CDR3 sequences, with 20% to 25% occurring once and the leading ten covering 0.65% to 0.95%. Sequencing input: naive CD8+ T cells from blood, with Jurkat cell RNA spiked in. The subset is: FACS-sorted CD8+CD4-CCR7+CD45RA+ naive T cells. These receptor sequences come from a human donor in good health. Some libraries in this study had Jurkat cell RNA spiked in.

This clonotype was picked up one time. A much bigger clone sits one base away, suggesting this may be a read error. Likely a read error: the CDR3 ends without its conserved phenylalanine or tryptophan. The V call is TRBV7-9, the J call TRBJ1-1; D is undetermined. The V gene's germline CDR1 is SEHNR and CDR2 FQNEAQ (reference sequence). Deletions cut 5 bases from V and 3 bases from J, with 13 bases between. This CDR3 contains 14 residues. CDR3 sequence: CASSPPHGDTEAFS. The CDR3, as DNA: TGTGCCAGCAGCCCTCCCCACGGGGACACTGAAGCTTTCTCT.

This clonotype came up many times. The rearrangement uses TRBV28 and TRBJ2-1; D is unclear. The CDR3 runs to 15 residues. Germline CDR1 is MDHEN and CDR2 is SYDVKM. With 5 bases removed from V and 7 bases from J, the gap between germline ends came to 18 bases. The CDR3 region is CASSQEIPVGNEQFF. CDR3 bases: TGTGCCAGCAGTCAGGAAATCCCCGTAGGGAATGAGCAGTTCTTC.

CDR3 loop: CSVLRAGSSYEQYF. CDR3 in DNA: TGCAGCGTCCTACGTGCGGGCAGCTCCTACGAGCAGTACTTC. The gene calls are TRBV29-1 and TRBJ2-7, with D possibly TRBD2 on 5 matching bases. V was cut by 6 bases and J by 0 bases, with 15 bases left in between. The CDR3 loop spans 14 amino acids. Germline CDR1 reads SQVTM; CDR2 reads ANQGSEA.

A remark on this clonotype: Lacking the conserved final phenylalanine or tryptophan, this CDR3 likely reflects a read error. The V call is TRBV2, the J call TRBJ2-3; D is unclear. Germline V CDR1 and CDR2: SNHLY, FYNNEI. The CDR3 runs to 15 residues. Trimming took off 5 bases at V and 9 bases at J, with 21 bases between the two ends. CDR3 amino acids: CASSSLLQPQDTQYS. DNA of the CDR3: TGTGCCAGCAGTTCCCTCCTACAACCGCAGGACACGCAGTATTCA.

This clonotype has more than one count but fewer than ten. The chain couples TRBV12-3 or TRBV12-4 to TRBJ1-2, with TRBD1 matching over 8 bases. V gave up 5 bases and J gave up 2 bases; unmatched junction bases: 13. This CDR3 is built from 17 residues. The CDR3 coding sequence is TGTGCCAGCAGTCCTCAAAGGGGACAGGCGGCGAACTATGGCTACACCTTC. Its protein product is CASSPQRGQAANYGYTF.

This clonotype has a handful of counts. A read error may account for a junction end that differs from germline. The V and J genes are TRBV12-3 or TRBV12-4 and TRBJ1-2; 8 bases match TRBD1. The CDR3 sequence is 12 residues long. DNA for the CDR3: TGTGCCGGCAGCGCAGACAGGGGAATTATCACCTTC. Residues: CAGSADRGIITF.

This clonotype came up a few times. The CDR3, as DNA: TGTGCCTGGAGTGGCCGACACCTAATATTGACTGAAGCTTTCTTT. Its translation: CAWSGRHLILTEAFF. The chain is built from TRBV30 and TRBJ1-1, with D unclear. V was cut by 1 base and J by 5 bases, with 17 bases left in between. CDR3 length: 15 amino acids. CDR1 is GTSNPN, CDR2 SVGIG, per germline (reference sequence).

The V call is TRBV4-3, the J call TRBJ2-7; 7 positions agree with TRBD1. With V trimmed by 4 bases and J by 3 bases, 6 bases remained unmatched. The germline gives CDR1 LGHNA, CDR2 YSLEER. The CDR3 length is 14 residues. The CDR3 region is CASSRGQVGYEQYF. Written as DNA, the CDR3 is TGCGCCAGCAGCCGAGGACAGGTAGGCTACGAGCAGTACTTC.

This chain links TRBV27 with TRBJ1-4, with no clear D. CDR1 and CDR2 from the germline V gene are MNHEY and SMNVEV (reference sequence). This CDR3 has 14 amino acids. The V gene lost 4 bases and the J gene lost 5 bases, with 11 bases spanning the gap. CDR3 DNA sequence: TGTGCCAGCAGTTGGTCTGGGGAAAATGAAAAACTGTTTTTT. Its translation: CASSWSGENEKLFF.

For this clonotype: It may be a read error: a sequence one base away is much more abundant. This CDR3 fails to terminate in the conserved phenylalanine or tryptophan, so it likely reflects a read error. It is unclear where the CDR3 begins or ends on the DNA, so no DNA is shown, and the CDR3 is as TCRdb lists it. This chain connects TRBV6-6 to TRBJ2-7; the D call of TRBD2 is as the table states it, not checked on the DNA. The CDR3 adds up to 18 amino acids, both ends counted. Germline V gene sequence: CDR1 MNHNY, CDR2 SVGAGI (reference sequence). The chain's CDR3 is CASSYSGIINWDGGEGGS.

This clonotype was counted many times. CDR3 loop: CASSLSFGGADTQYF. In nucleotides, the CDR3 is TGCGCCAGCAGCTTGTCGTTCGGCGGGGCAGATACGCAGTATTTT. The chain uses TRBV5-1 and TRBJ2-3, with TRBD2 as a possible D gene (6 bases). The length of the CDR3 is 15 residues. Germline CDR1 SGHRS, CDR2 YFSETQ. The V gene lost 1 base and the J gene lost 4 bases, with 13 bases spanning the gap.

About this clonotype itself: This sequence may be a read error, since a much larger clone differs from it by one base. This sequence joins TRBV9 and TRBJ1-2; 7 bases map to TRBD1. Germline CDR1 reads SGDLS; CDR2 reads YYNGEE. The CDR3 extends over 13 amino acids. This CDR3 is CANSPGGNYGYTF. DNA for the CDR3: TGTGCCAACAGCCCAGGGGGAAACTATGGCTACACCTTC.

The rearrangement links TRBV24-1 to TRBJ1-2, with D possibly TRBD1 on 5 matching bases. Germline V gene sequence: CDR1 KGHDR, CDR2 SFDVKD. The germline V and J ends were trimmed by 5 bases and 2 bases, with 11 bases remaining between them. There are 14 residues in the CDR3. In DNA form, the CDR3 reads TGTGCCACCAGTGGCCGGACAAGCAACTATGGCTACACCTTC. Encoded protein: CATSGRTSNYGYTF.

This chain uses TRBV12-3 or TRBV12-4 with TRBJ2-5; D remains ambiguous. The CDR3 loop spans 12 amino acids. The ends were cut back, 4 bases at V and 4 bases at J, with 7 bases in the middle. The DNA of the CDR3 is TGTGCCAGCAGTTACGATCTAGAGACCCAGTACTTC. Amino acid sequence: CASSYDLETQYF.

This clonotype came up many times. The V call is TRBV6-1, the J call TRBJ2-7; possibly TRBD2 for D (6 bases). Trimming took 6 bases from V and 2 from J, leaving 11 bases between them. This CDR3 is 13 amino acids long. CDR1 and CDR2 (germline): MNHNS, SASEGT. The CDR3: CASSNSGTYEQYF. The CDR3 DNA follows: TGTGCCAGCAGCAATAGCGGTACCTACGAGCAGTACTTC.

This clonotype has ten or more counts. An end of the junction differs from the germline gene, which may be a read error. This chain joins TRBV7-9 and TRBJ2-3; 14 bases line up with TRBD2. The CDR3 length is 12 residues. Germline V gene lookup returns CDR1 SEHNR and CDR2 FQNEAQ (reference sequence). The CDR3 DNA sequence: TGTGCCAGCAGCGGAGGGACTAGCGGGAGTTTTTTT. Translating gives CASSGGTSGSFF.